This TCR beta chain was sequenced for a study of cytomegalovirus exposure and HLA in healthy donors. CDR3 length equals 13 residues. Germline CDR1 SGHTA, CDR2 FQGTGA. The primer mix had 60 Vbeta and 13 Jbeta primers. TCRdb keeps only in-frame clones here, not all; method: immunoSEQ multiplex PCR. The data show about 180,000 clones, 84% seen once. This clone was recorded once. Sequence at one end of the junction differs from germline and may be a read error. V gene TRBV7-3 combines with J gene TRBJ1-1; D might be TRBD1 (5 bases). This sequence originates from a girl aged 10 to 17 in good health and CMV-seropositive. Sequencing was done on a sample of PBMCs. For the CDR3, the DNA is TGTGCCAGCAGCCCACGGGGGAACGCTGAAGCTTTCTTT. This codes for CASSPRGNAEAFF.